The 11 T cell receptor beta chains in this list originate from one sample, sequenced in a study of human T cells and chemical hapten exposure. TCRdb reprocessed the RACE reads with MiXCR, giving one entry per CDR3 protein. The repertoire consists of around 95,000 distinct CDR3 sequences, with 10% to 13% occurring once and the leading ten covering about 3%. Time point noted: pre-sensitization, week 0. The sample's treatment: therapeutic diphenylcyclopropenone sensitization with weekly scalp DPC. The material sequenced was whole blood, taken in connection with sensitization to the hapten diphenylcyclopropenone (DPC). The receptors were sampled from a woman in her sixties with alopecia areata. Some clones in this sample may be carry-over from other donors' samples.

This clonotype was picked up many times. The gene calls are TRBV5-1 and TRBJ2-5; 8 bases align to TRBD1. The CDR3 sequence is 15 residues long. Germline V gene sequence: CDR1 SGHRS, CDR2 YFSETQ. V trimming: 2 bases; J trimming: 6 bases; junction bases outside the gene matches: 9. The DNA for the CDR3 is TGCGCCAGCAGCTTTTCTGGACAGGGTAGAAAGACCCAGTACTTC. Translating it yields CASSFSGQGRKTQYF.

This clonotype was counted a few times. CDR3 amino acids: CSAGPGTVETQYF. In DNA, the CDR3 is TGCAGCGCTGGGCCCGGGACTGTAGAGACCCAGTACTTC. The V and J genes are TRBV29-1 and TRBJ2-5; D perhaps matches TRBD2 (6 bases). Germline lookup yields CDR1 SQVTM and CDR2 ANQGSEA. V lost 7 bases and J lost 4, with 16 bases in between. The CDR3 extends over 13 amino acids.

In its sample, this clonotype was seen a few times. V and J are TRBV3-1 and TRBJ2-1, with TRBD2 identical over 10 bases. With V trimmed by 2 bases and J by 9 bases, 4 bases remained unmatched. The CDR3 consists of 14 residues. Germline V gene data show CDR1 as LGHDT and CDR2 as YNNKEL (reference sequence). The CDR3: CASSQQAGGLEQFF. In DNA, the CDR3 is TGTGCCAGCAGCCAACAAGCGGGGGGGCTTGAGCAGTTCTTC.

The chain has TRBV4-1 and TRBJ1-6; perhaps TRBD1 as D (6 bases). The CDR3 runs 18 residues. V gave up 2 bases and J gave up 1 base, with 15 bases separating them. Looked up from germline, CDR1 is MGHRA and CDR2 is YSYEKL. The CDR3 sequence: CASSQRDPGVSYNSPLHF. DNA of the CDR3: TGCGCCAGCAGCCAAAGGGACCCAGGGGTGTCCTATAATTCACCCCTCCACTTT.

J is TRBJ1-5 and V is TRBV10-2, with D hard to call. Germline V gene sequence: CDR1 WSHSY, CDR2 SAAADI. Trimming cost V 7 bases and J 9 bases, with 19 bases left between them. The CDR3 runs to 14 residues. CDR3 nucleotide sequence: TGCGCCAGCAAGGGAGAACCCGCCGAAGGGCCCCAGCATTTT. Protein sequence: CASKGEPAEGPQHF.

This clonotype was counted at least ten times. The CDR3 nucleotides read TGTGCCTGGAGTTTGCTAGCGGGGAGTACCGGGGAGCTGTTTTTT. Amino acid sequence: CAWSLLAGSTGELFF. The V and J genes are TRBV30 and TRBJ2-2; 9 bases agree with TRBD2. J was trimmed by 5 bases and V by 2 bases; bases with no gene match: 6. CDR1 GTSNPN and CDR2 SVGIG come from the germline V gene (reference sequence). CDR3 length equals 15 residues.

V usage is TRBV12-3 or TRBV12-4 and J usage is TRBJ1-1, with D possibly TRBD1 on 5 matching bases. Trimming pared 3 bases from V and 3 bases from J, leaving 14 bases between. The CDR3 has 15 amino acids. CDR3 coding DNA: TGTGCCAGCAGTTTTGATCGGGGCGGTTACACTGAAGCTTTCTTT. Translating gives CASSFDRGGYTEAFF.

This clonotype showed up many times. Written as DNA, the CDR3 is TGCAGTGCCGCGAAAGCGGGACTTGTCTCCTACGAGCAGTACTTC. It is translated as CSAAKAGLVSYEQYF. The chain combines TRBV20-1 with TRBJ2-7, with 7 bases matching TRBD2. The CDR3 runs 15 residues. Losses at the gene ends were 6 bases for V and 0 bases for J; bases not matched to a gene: 11. From germline, CDR1 is DFQATT and CDR2 SNEGSKA (reference sequence).

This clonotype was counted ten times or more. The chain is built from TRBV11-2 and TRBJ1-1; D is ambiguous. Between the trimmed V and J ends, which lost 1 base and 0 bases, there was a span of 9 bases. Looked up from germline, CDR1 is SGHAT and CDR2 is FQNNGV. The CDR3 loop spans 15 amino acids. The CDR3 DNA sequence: TGTGCCAGCAGCTTAGTTGGGAAAATGAACACTGAAGCTTTCTTT. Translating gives CASSLVGKMNTEAFF.

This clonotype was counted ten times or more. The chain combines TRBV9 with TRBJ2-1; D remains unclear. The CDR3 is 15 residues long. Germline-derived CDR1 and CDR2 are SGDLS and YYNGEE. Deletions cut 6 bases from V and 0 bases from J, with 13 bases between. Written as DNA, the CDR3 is TGTGCCAGCACCTACGGAACGAGCTCCTACAATGAGCAGTTCTTC. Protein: CASTYGTSSYNEQFF.

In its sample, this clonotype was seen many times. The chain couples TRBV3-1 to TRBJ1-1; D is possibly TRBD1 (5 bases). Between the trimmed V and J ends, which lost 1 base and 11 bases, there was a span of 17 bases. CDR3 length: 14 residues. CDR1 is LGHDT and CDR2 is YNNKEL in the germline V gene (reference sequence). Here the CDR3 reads CASSQGGTPGYAFF. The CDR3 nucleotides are TGTGCCAGCAGCCAAGGGGGGACGCCCGGGTATGCTTTCTTT.